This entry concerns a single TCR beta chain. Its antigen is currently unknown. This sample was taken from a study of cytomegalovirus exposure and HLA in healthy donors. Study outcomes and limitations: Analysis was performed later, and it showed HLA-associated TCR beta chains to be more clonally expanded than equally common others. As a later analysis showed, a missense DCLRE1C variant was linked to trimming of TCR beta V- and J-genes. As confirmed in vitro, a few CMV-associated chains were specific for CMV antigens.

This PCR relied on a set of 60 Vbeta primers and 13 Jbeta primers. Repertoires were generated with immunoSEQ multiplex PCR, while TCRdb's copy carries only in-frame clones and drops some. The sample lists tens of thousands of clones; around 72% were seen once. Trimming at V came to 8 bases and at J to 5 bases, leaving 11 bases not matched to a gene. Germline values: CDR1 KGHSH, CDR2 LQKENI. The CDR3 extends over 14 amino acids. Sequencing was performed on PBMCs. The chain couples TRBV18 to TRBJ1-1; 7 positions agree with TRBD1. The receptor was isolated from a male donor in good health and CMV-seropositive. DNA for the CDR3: TGTGCCAGCCACCGGGGACAGTGGAGTACTGAAGCTTTCTTT. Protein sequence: CASHRGQWSTEAFF.